Listed here are 25 T cell receptor beta chains from one sample, sequenced in a study of blood T cell repertoires in COVID-19. The table came from immunoSEQ multiplex PCR; TCRdb's copy has only in-frame clones and leaves some out. This sample carries approximately 77,000 clones, 80% of them seen once, and the ten largest clones take 4% to 6%. The material sequenced was peripheral blood. The receptors derive from a woman in her 70s with acute or convalescent COVID-19.

The CDR3 is CASSPSSYYNEKLFF. CDR3 nucleotides: TGTGCCAGCAGCCCCTCCAGCTACTATAATGAAAAACTGTTTTTT. The chain couples TRBV9 to TRBJ1-4; D call uncertain. The germline gives CDR1 SGDLS, CDR2 YYNGEE. V was cut by 4 bases and J by 4 bases, with 14 bases left in between. The CDR3 is 15 residues long.

The rearrangement links TRBV27 to TRBJ1-2; 8 bases are shared with TRBD1. The CDR3 is 18 amino acids. The germline V gene has CDR1 MNHEY and CDR2 SMNVEV (reference sequence). V dropped 0 bases and J dropped 3; count of bases not matched to a gene: 12. Written as DNA, the CDR3 is TGTGCCAGCAGTTTATCTGGCAGGGGGCTAACTTTTGACTATGGCTACACCTTC. Translation gives CASSLSGRGLTFDYGYTF.

This clone has a handful of counts. The chain combines TRBV13 with TRBJ1-2, with 9 bases identical to TRBD1. Per the germline V gene, CDR1 is PRHDT and CDR2 is FYEKMQ (reference sequence). Trimming at V came to 3 bases and at J to 4 bases, leaving 0 bases not matched to a gene. The CDR3 covers 13 residues. This CDR3 reads CASSLTGGYGYTF. As DNA, the CDR3 is TGTGCCAGCAGCTTGACAGGGGGCTATGGCTACACCTTC.

The chain joins TRBV5-6 to TRBJ2-3; 9 nucleotides match TRBD2. CDR1 and CDR2 (germline): SGHDT, YYEEEE. The V and J ends lost 4 bases and 1 base, in that order; junction bases with no gene match: 4. CDR3 length: 15 amino acids. This CDR3 is CASSLIAGGTDTQYF. The CDR3 DNA follows: TGTGCCAGCAGCCTAATAGCGGGGGGCACAGATACGCAGTATTTT.

The chain has TRBV19 and TRBJ1-1; D unresolved. Trimming shortened V by 3 bases and J by 9 bases, and 11 bases separated the two germline ends. The CDR3 has 12 amino acids. Per the germline V gene, CDR1 is LNHDA and CDR2 is SQIVND (reference sequence). The DNA for the CDR3 is TGTGCCAGTAGTATGGTCGGTAATAAAGCTTTCTTT. It yields the protein CASSMVGNKAFF.

The chain uses TRBV25-1 and TRBJ2-2; D is ambiguous. This CDR3 region has 12 residues. The germline gives CDR1 MGHDK, CDR2 SYGVNS. V was cut by 5 bases and J by 6 bases, with 7 bases left in between. The CDR3 loop reads CASSLASGELFF. CDR3 in DNA: TGTGCCAGCAGTTTGGCCTCCGGGGAGCTGTTTTTT.

The chain combines TRBV14 with TRBJ1-1; a possible D gene is TRBD1 (6 bases). CDR1 is SGHDN, CDR2 FVKESK, per germline. Trimming removed 7 bases at V and 1 base at J, with 16 bases between. The CDR3 has 15 residues. Here the CDR3 DNA reads TGTGCCAGCACCGTTGGGGGACACAAGAACACTGAAGCTTTCTTT. Translating it yields CASTVGGHKNTEAFF.

The V call is TRBV4-3, the J call TRBJ1-1, with 7 bases matching TRBD1. The CDR3 extends over 12 amino acids. The germline gives CDR1 LGHNA, CDR2 YSLEER. V gave up 5 bases and J gave up 8 bases; unmatched junction bases: 5. CDR3 region: CASSSRDSEAFF. Here the CDR3 DNA reads TGCGCCAGCAGCAGCCGGGACAGCGAAGCTTTCTTT.

This rearrangement joins TRBV25-1 to TRBJ1-1; TRBD1 matches 7 bases. Germline trimming cut 4 bases from V and 1 base from J; bases unmatched to any gene: 6. Germline loops: CDR1 MGHDK, CDR2 SYGVNS. This CDR3 has 15 amino acids. The CDR3 is CASSGSGQKNTEAFF. The CDR3 coding sequence is TGTGCCAGCAGTGGCTCGGGACAGAAGAACACTGAAGCTTTCTTT.

This clone was observed a single time. The rearrangement joins TRBV3-1 (or the pseudogene TRBV3-2) to TRBJ2-1; 14 bases map to TRBD2. CDR3 size: 17 residues. Per germline, CDR1 LGHDT and CDR2 YNNKEL (reference sequence). After removal of 1 base from V and 8 bases from J, the junction contained 7 bases not matched to a gene. CDR3 amino acids: CASSQGIGTSGGYEQFF. The DNA for the CDR3 is TGTGCCAGCAGCCAAGGCATTGGGACTAGCGGGGGATATGAGCAGTTCTTC.

The chain has TRBV11-2 and TRBJ1-2; D might be TRBD1 (5 bases). The CDR3 length is 13 residues. V was clipped by 5 bases and J by 7 bases, with 14 bases between them. The germline V gene has CDR1 SGHAT and CDR2 FQNNGV. The CDR3 protein is CASSPLSGAGYTF. Written as DNA, the CDR3 is TGTGCCAGCAGCCCCTTATCTGGGGCTGGCTACACCTTC.

The chain carries TRBV5-5 and TRBJ2-1; 14 positions agree with TRBD2. The length of the CDR3 is 19 residues. The germline V gene encodes CDR1 SGHKS and CDR2 YYEKEE (reference sequence). J was trimmed by 2 bases and V by 0 bases; bases with no gene match: 7. As DNA, the CDR3 is TGTGCCAGCAGCTTGGGTGGGACTAGCGGGGGCCACCCCTACAATGAGCAGTTCTTC. It translates to CASSLGGTSGGHPYNEQFF.

The chain recombines TRBV7-9 with TRBJ2-2, with 11 bases identical to TRBD2. CDR1 is SEHNR and CDR2 is FQNEAQ in the germline V gene (reference sequence). Trimming removed 5 bases from V and 4 bases from J; junction bases left unmatched: 3. CDR3 length: 15 amino acids. The CDR3 spells CASSPGLAGTGELFF. CDR3 nucleotides: TGTGCCAGCAGCCCTGGACTAGCGGGCACCGGGGAGCTGTTTTTT.

The chain recombines TRBV19 with TRBJ1-1; 7 bases are shared with TRBD1. This CDR3 contains 13 residues. Germline V gene sequence: CDR1 LNHDA, CDR2 SQIVND (reference sequence). V gave up 5 bases and J gave up 6 bases; unmatched junction bases: 6. DNA of the CDR3: TGTGCCAGTAGTTACAAACAGGGGTCTGAAGCTTTCTTT. Amino acid sequence: CASSYKQGSEAFF.

V gene TRBV6-2 or TRBV6-3 combines with J gene TRBJ2-1; maybe TRBD2 (5 bases). The V end lost 0 bases, the J end lost 3 bases, and 15 bases lay between the germline ends. The CDR3 is 17 amino acids. Germline CDR1 MNHEY, CDR2 SVGEGT. The CDR3 DNA reads as TGTGCCAGCAGTTACTCGAATGTGGGCCGGGACTACAATGAGCAGTTCTTC. Amino acids: CASSYSNVGRDYNEQFF.

V is TRBV27 and J is TRBJ1-2; no reliable D call. The germline V gene encodes CDR1 MNHEY and CDR2 SMNVEV (reference sequence). Trimming removed 4 bases from V and 2 bases from J, with 11 bases in between. The CDR3 loop spans 14 amino acids. The CDR3: CASSSPRSNYGYTF. DNA of the CDR3: TGTGCCAGCAGTTCCCCCCGGTCAAACTATGGCTACACCTTC.

The genes are TRBV4-1 and TRBJ1-5, with a possible D match to TRBD1 (5 bases). The V end lost 0 bases, the J end lost 7 bases, and 13 bases lay between the germline ends. The CDR3 sequence is 15 residues long. CDR1 MGHRA and CDR2 YSYEKL come from the germline V gene. The CDR3 loop is CASSQDGRVGQPQHF. In nucleotides, the CDR3 is TGCGCCAGCAGCCAAGATGGCAGGGTAGGGCAGCCCCAGCATTTT.

This chain links TRBV5-4 with TRBJ1-1, with no clear D. Trimming stripped 0 bases from V and 0 bases from J, with 6 bases between. Germline values: CDR1 SGHNT, CDR2 YYREEE (reference sequence). The CDR3 is 14 amino acids. The DNA for the CDR3 is TGTGCCAGCAGCTTGGGGGCACTGAACACTGAAGCTTTCTTT. Translation: CASSLGALNTEAFF.

The gene calls are TRBV18 and TRBJ2-1, with 11 bases lining up with TRBD2. V gave up 3 bases and J gave up 8 bases; unmatched junction bases: 9. Germline loops: CDR1 KGHSH, CDR2 LQKENI. The CDR3 spans 16 residues. The CDR3 region is CASSPTLAGGGHEQFF. As DNA, the CDR3 is TGTGCCAGCTCACCCACCCTAGCGGGGGGCGGGCATGAGCAGTTCTTC.

The V call is TRBV23-1, the J call TRBJ1-1; 8 bases are shared with TRBD1. TRBV23-1 is an ORF for which the function is uncertain. V lost 1 base, J lost 1 base, and 8 bases stayed unmatched. The CDR3 extends over 17 amino acids. CDR3 coding DNA: TGCGCCAGCAGTCAATTGGGGACGGGACAGGAGAACACTGAAGCTTTCTTT. Its translation: CASSQLGTGQENTEAFF.

The chain links TRBV19 to TRBJ1-5; D remains unclear. Trimming cost V 2 bases and J 5 bases, with 7 bases left between them. The CDR3 extends over 13 amino acids. Germline loops: CDR1 LNHDA, CDR2 SQIVND (reference sequence). The CDR3 is CASSIRVYQPQHF. As DNA, the CDR3 is TGTGCCAGTAGTATACGGGTCTATCAGCCCCAGCATTTT.

The J gene is TRBJ1-2, the V gene TRBV6-5, with TRBD1 matching 10 bases. Germline trimming cut 2 bases from V and 3 bases from J; bases unmatched to any gene: 6. The CDR3 is made up of 16 amino acids. Germline loops: CDR1 MNHEY, CDR2 SVGAGI. DNA of the CDR3: TGTGCCAGCAGTTACGGTGGGACAGGGGCTCACTATGGCTACACCTTC. Translating gives CASSYGGTGAHYGYTF.

The chain joins TRBV10-3 to TRBJ1-5; 7 bases map to TRBD1. This CDR3 is 13 amino acids long. The germline V gene has CDR1 ENHRY and CDR2 SYGVKD. The ends lost 6 bases at V and 2 bases at J; junction bases unmatched: 1. The CDR3 here is CAISGQGNQPQHF. The CDR3 DNA follows: TGTGCCATCAGCGGACAGGGCAATCAGCCCCAGCATTTT.

J is TRBJ2-5 and V is TRBV5-4; the match to TRBD2 covers 11 bases. The germline V gene has CDR1 SGHNT and CDR2 YYREEE (reference sequence). Trimming at V came to 3 bases and at J to 2 bases, leaving 9 bases not matched to a gene. The length of the CDR3 is 17 residues. The CDR3 is CASSWGGLAEFQETQYF. CDR3 DNA: TGTGCCAGCAGCTGGGGGGGACTAGCGGAGTTTCAAGAGACCCAGTACTTC.

This clone is classed as medium-sized. The V and J genes are TRBV5-3 and TRBJ1-1; 7 bases agree with TRBD1. TRBV5-3 is noted as an ORF with a role that remains uncertain. V dropped 3 bases and J dropped 6; count of bases not matched to a gene: 5. This CDR3 region has 13 residues. The CDR3 bases are TGTGCCAGAAGCTCCCGACAGGGTCCTGAAGCTTTCTTT. This sequence encodes CARSSRQGPEAFF.